The present T cell receptor (beta chain) was sequenced within a study of blood T cell repertoires in COVID-19. Study-wide context: The origin of the acute and convalescent COVID-19 samples was the United States, Italy and Spain. PBMCs, B-cell-depleted T cells, or T cells were the source of the cDNA or gDNA that made up the material.

CDR3 length: 13 residues. Germline CDR1 reads KGHSH; CDR2 reads LQKENI. V lost 4 bases to trimming and J lost 5 bases, with 12 bases between them. Followed longitudinally, the Seattle patients had been enrolled during active infection. As processed by the authors: Estimates of nucleated cell counts were drawn from the amplification of reference gene primers. Produced via immunoSEQ multiplex PCR; TCRdb's table is partial and in-frame only. From that table come the V and J calls and clone size; the DNA was used to work out D and trimming. Altogether 170,000 or so clones are present, around 86% being singletons, with the ten largest covering 6% to 8%.

The chain couples TRBV18 to TRBJ2-7; a weak D match, TRBD1 (5 bases). The sequence was collected from a woman between 70 and 85 years old with COVID-19, enrolled during active disease. The source material was peripheral blood. The CDR3 sequence is CASSLGAVDEQYF. The CDR3 region has the DNA TGTGCCAGCTCACTAGGGGCAGTCGACGAGCAGTACTTC.